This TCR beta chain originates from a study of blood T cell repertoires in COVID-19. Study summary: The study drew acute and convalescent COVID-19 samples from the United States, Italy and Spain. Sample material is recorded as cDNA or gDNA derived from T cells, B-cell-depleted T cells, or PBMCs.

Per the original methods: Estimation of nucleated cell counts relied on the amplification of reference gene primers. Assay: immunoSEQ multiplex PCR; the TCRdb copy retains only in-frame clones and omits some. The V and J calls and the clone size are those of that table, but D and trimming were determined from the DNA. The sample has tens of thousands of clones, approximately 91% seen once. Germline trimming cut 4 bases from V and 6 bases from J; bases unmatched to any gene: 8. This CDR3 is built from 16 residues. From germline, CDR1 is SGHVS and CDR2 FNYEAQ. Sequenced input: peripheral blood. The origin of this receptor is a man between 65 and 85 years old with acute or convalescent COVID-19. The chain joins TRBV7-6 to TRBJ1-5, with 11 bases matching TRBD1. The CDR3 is CASSSEDRGLRQPQHF. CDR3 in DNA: TGTGCCAGCAGCTCAGAGGACAGGGGGCTCCGTCAGCCCCAGCATTTT. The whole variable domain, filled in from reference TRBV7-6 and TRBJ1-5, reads GAGVSQSPRYKVTKRGQDVALRCDPISGHVSLYWYRQALGQGPEFLTYFNYEAQQDKSGLPNDRFSAERPEGSISTLTIQRTEQRDSAMYRCASSSEDRGLRQPQHFGDGTRLSIL.